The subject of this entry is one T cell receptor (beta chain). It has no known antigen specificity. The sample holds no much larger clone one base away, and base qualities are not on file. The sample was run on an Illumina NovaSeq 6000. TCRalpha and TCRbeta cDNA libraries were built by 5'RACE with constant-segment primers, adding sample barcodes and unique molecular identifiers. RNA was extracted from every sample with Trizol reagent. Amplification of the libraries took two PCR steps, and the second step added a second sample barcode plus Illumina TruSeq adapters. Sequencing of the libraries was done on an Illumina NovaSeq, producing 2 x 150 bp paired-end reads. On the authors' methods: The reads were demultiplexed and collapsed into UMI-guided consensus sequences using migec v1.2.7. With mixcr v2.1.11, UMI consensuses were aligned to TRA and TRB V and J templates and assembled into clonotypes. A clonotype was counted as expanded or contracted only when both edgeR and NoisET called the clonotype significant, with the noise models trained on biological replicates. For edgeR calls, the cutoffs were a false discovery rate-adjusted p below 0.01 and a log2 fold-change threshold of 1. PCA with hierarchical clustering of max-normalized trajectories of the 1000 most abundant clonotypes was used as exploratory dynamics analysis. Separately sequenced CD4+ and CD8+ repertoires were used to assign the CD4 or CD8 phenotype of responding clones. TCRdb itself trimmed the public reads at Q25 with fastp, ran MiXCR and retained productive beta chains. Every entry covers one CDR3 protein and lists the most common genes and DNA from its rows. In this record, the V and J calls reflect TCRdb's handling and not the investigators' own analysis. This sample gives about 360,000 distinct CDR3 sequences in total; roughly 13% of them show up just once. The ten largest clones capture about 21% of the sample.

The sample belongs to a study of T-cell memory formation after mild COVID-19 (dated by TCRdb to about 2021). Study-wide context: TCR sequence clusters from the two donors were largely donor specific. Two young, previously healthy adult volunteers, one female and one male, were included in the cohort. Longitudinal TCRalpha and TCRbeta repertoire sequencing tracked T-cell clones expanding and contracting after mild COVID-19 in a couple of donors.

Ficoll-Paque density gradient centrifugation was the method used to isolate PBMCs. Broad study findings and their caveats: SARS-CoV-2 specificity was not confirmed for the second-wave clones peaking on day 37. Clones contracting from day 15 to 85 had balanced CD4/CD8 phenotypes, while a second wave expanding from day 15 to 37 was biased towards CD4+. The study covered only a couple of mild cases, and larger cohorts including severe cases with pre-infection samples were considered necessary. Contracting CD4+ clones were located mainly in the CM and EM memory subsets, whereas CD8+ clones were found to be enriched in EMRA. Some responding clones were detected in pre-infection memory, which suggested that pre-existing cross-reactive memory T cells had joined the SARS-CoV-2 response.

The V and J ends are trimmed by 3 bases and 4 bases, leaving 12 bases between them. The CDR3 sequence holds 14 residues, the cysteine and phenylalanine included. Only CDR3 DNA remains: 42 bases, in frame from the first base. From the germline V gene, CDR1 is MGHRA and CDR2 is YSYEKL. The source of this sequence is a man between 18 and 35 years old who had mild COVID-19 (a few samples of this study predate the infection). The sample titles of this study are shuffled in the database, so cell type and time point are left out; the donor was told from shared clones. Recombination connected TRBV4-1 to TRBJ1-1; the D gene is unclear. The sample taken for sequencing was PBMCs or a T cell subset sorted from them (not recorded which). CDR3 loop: CASSQAFGPTEAFF. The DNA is TGCGCCAGCAGCCAGGCCTTTGGACCCACTGAAGCTTTCTTT.